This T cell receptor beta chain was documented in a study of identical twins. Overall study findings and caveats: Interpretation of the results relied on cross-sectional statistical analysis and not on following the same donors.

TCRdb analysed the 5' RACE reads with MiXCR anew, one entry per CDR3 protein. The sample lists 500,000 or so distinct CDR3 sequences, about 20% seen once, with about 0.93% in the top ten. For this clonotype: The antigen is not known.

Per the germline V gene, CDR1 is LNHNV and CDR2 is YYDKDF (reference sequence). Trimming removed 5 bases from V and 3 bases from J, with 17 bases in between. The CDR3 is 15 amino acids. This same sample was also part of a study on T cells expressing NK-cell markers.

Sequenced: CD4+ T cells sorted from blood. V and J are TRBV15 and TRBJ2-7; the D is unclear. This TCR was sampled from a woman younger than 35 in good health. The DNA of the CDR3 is TGTGCCACCAGCTCCAAAGGGATTGTCAGCTACGAGCAGTACTTC. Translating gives CATSSKGIVSYEQYF.